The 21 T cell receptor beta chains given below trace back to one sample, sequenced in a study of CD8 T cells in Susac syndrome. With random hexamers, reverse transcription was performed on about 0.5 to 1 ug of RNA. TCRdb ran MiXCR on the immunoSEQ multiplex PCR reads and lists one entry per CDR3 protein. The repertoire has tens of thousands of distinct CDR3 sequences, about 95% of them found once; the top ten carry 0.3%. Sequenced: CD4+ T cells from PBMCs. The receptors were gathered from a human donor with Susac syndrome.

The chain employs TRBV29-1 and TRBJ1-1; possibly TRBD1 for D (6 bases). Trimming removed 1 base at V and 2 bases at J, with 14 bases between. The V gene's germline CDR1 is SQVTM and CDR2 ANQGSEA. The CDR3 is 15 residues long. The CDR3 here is CSVEGGRGYNTEAFF. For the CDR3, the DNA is TGCAGCGTTGAAGGGGGGCGGGGGTATAACACTGAAGCTTTCTTT.

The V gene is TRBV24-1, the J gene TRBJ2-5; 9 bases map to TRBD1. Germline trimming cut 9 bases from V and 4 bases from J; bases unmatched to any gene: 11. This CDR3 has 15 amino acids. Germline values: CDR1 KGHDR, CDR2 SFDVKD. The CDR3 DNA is TGTGCCACCGGCCAACAGGGGGCGGGTAGAGAGACCCAGTACTTC. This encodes CATGQQGAGRETQYF.

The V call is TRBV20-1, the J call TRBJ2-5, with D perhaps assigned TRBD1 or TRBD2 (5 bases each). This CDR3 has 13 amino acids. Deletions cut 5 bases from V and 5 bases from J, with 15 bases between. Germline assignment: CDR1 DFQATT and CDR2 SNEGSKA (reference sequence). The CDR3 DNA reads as TGCAGTGCTGGGGGAAAGGTAGACGAGACCCAGTACTTC. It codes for CSAGGKVDETQYF.

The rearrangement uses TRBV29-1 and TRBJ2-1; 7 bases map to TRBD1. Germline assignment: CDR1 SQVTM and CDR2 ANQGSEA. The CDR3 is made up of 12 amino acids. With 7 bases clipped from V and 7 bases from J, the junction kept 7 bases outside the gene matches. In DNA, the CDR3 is TGCAGCGCCAGAACAGGGGTGAATGAGCAGTTCTTC. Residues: CSARTGVNEQFF.

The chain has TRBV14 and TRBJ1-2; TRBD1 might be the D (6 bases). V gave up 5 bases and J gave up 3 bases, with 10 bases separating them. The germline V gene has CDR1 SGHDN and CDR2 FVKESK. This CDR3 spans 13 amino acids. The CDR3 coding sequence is TGTGCCAGCAGCTTTCGACAGGACTATGGCTACACCTTC. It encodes CASSFRQDYGYTF.

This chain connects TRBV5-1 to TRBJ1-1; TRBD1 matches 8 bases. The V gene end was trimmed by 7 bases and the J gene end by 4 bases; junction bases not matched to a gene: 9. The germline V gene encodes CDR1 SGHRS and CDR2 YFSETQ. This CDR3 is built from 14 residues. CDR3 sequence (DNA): TGCGCCAGCCACCCAGGGGGCTATCGCACTGAAGCTTTCTTT. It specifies CASHPGGYRTEAFF.

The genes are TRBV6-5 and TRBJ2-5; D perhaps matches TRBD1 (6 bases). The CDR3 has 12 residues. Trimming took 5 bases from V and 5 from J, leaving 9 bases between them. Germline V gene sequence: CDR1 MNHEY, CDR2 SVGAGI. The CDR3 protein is CASSTGMETQYF. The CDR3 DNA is TGTGCCAGCAGTACAGGGATGGAGACCCAGTACTTC.

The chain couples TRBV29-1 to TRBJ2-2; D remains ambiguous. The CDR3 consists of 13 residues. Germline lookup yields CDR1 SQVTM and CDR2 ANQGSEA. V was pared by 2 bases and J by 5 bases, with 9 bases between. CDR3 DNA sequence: TGCAGCGTTGAAAAGTCTAGGACCGGGGAGCTGTTTTTT. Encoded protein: CSVEKSRTGELFF.

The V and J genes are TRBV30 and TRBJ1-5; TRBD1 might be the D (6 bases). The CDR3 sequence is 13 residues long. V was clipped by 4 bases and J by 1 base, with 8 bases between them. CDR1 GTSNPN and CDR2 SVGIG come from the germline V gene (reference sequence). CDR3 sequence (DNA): TGTGCCTGGAAAGGGGGAAGCAATCAGCCCCAGCATTTT. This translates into CAWKGGSNQPQHF.

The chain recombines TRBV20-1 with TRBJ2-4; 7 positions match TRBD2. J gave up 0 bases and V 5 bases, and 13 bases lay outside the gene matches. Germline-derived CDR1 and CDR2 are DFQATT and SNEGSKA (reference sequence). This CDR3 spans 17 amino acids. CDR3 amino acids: CSAAPGGLRGAKNIQYF. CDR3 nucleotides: TGCAGTGCTGCCCCCGGGGGACTAAGGGGAGCCAAAAACATTCAGTACTTC.

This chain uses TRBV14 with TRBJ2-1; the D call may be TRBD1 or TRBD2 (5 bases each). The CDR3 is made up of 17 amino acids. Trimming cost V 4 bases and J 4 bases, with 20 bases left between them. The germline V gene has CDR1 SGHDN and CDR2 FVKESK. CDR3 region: CASSPLGPGPGYNEQFF. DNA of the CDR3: TGTGCCAGCAGCCCCTTGGGACCGGGCCCCGGGTACAATGAGCAGTTCTTC.

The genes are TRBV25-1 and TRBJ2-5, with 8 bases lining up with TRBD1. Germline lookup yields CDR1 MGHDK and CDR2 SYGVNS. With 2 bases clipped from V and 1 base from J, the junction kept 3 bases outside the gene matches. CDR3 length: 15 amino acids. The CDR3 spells CASSEPGGLQETQYF. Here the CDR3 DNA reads TGTGCCAGCAGTGAACCAGGGGGCCTCCAAGAGACCCAGTACTTC.

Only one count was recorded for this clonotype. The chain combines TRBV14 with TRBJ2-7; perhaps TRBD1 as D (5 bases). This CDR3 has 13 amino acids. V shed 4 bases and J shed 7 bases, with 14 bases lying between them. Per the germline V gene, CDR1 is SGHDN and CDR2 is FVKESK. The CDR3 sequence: CASSPTGSREQYF. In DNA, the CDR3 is TGTGCCAGCAGCCCTACAGGATCCAGGGAGCAGTACTTC.

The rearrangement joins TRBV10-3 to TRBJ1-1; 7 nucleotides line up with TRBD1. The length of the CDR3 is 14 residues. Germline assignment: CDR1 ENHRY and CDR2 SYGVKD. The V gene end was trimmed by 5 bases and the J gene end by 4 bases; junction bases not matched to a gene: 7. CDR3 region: CAISSTGVGTEAFF. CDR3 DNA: TGTGCCATCAGTTCTACAGGGGTAGGCACTGAAGCTTTCTTT.

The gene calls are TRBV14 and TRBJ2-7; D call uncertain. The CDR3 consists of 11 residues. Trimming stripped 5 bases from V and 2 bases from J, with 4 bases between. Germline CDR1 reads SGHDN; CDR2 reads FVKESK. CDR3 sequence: CASSYAYEQYF. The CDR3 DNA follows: TGTGCCAGCAGCTACGCCTACGAGCAGTACTTC. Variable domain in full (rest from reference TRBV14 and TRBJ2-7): EAGVTQFPSHSVIEKGQTVTLRCDPISGHDNLYWYRRVMGKEIKFLLHFVKESKQDESGMPNNRFLAERTGGTYSTLKVQPAELEDSGVYFCASSYAYEQYFGPGTRLTVT.

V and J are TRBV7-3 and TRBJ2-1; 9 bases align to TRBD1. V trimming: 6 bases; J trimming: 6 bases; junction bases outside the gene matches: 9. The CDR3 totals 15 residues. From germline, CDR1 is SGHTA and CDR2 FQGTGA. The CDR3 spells CASSFPGQGVNEQFF. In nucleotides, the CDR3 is TGTGCCAGCAGTTTCCCGGGACAGGGAGTCAATGAGCAGTTCTTC.

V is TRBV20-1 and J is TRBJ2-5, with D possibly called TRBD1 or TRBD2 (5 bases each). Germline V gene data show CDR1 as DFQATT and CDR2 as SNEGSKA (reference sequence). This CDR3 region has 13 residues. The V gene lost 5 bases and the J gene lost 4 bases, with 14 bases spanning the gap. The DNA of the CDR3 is TGCAGTGCTGTTACGGGACCACCAGAGACCCAGTACTTC. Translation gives CSAVTGPPETQYF.

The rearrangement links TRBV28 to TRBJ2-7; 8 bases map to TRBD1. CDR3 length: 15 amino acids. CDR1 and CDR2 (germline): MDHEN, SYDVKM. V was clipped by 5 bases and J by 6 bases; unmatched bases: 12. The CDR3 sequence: CASSLRQGRIGEQYF. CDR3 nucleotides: TGTGCCAGCAGTCTCCGACAGGGGAGAATAGGCGAGCAGTACTTC.

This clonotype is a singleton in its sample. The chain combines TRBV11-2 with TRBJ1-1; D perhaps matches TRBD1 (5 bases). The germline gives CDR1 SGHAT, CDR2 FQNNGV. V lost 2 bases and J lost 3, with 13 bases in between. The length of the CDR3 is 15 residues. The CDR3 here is CASSLSLRGYTEAFF. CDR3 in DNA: TGTGCCAGCAGCTTATCGTTGCGGGGGTACACTGAAGCTTTCTTT.

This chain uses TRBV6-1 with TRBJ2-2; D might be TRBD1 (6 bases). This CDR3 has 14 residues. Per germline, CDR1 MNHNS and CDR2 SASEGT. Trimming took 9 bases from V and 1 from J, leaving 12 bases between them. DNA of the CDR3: TGTGCCAGTTCTGGACAGCTGAACACCGGGGAGCTGTTTTTT. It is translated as CASSGQLNTGELFF.

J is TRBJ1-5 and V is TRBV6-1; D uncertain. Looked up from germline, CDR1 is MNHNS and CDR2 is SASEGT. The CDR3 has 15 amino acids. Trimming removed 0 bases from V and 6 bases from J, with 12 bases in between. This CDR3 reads CASSEAQFEAQPQHF. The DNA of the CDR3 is TGTGCCAGCAGTGAAGCTCAGTTCGAGGCTCAGCCCCAGCATTTT.